This section outlines one TCR beta chain sequence together with its context. V was pared by 2 bases and J by 4 bases, with 15 bases between. Germline CDR1 SNHLY, CDR2 FYNNEI. CDR3 length equals 16 residues. The entry originates in a study of T cells in localized non-small cell lung cancer. Assay: immunoSEQ multiplex PCR; the TCRdb copy retains only in-frame clones and omits some. The sample has over 25,000 clones, 91% seen once. The V gene is TRBV2, the J gene TRBJ2-1, with D perhaps being TRBD1 or TRBD2 (5 bases each). Here the sequenced sample was PBMCs, taken before any cancer treatment. The TCR originated in a man aged 40-75 years with stage II lung adenocarcinoma. DNA for the CDR3: TGTGCCAGCAGTGAACAGCCGGGACCCACGTACAATGAGCAGTTCTTC. It codes for CASSEQPGPTYNEQFF.